This paragraph covers one T cell receptor (beta chain) sequence. Antigen: not known. The data derive from a study of cytomegalovirus exposure and HLA in healthy donors. Whole-study context: For the approximately 410 genotyped donors, over 80% fell within the Caucasian-associated ancestry cluster.

PCR was performed using 60 Vbeta and 13 Jbeta primers. Some clones are missing from TCRdb's copy, which holds only in-frame ones; the method was immunoSEQ multiplex PCR. This table has around 150,000 clones, roughly 80% appearing once. Overall study results and limits: Association of 16,951 TCR beta sequences with HLA alleles was found at 0.05 false discovery rate in a later analysis. Later, TCR association rates were found to vary by HLA locus, highest for DRB1 and lowest for HLA-C. Listed as cytomegalovirus-associated were 150 to 200 TCR beta chains.

The CDR3 length is 14 residues. In germline, CDR1 is MNHEY, CDR2 SVGAGI. V was pared by 5 bases and J by 2 bases, with 10 bases between. The TCR originated in a young man in good health and CMV-seropositive. Sequenced material: PBMCs. The genes are TRBV6-5 and TRBJ2-1; a weak D match, TRBD1 (6 bases). CDR3 coding DNA: TGTGCCAGCAGTAGGACAGCCCCCTACAATGAGCAGTTCTTC. The encoded protein is CASSRTAPYNEQFF.